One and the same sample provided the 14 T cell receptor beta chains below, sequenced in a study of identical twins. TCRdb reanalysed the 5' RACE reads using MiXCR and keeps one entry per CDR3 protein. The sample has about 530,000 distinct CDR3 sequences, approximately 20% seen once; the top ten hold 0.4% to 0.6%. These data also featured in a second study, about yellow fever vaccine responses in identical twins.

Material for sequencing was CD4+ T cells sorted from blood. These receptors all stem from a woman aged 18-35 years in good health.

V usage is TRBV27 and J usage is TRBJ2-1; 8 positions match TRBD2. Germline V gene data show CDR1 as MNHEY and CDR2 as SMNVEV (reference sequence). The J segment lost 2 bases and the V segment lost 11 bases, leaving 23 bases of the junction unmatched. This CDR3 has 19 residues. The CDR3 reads CACCLFASGPPVPYNEQFF. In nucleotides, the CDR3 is TGTGCCTGCTGTTTATTTGCTAGCGGGCCGCCTGTCCCCTACAATGAGCAGTTCTTC.

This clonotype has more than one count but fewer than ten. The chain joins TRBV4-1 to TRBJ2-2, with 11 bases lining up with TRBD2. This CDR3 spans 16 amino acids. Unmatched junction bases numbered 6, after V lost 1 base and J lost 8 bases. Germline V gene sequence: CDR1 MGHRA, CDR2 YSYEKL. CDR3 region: CASSQVASGRWGELFF. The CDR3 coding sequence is TGCGCCAGCAGCCAAGTAGCTAGCGGGAGGTGGGGGGAGCTGTTTTTT.

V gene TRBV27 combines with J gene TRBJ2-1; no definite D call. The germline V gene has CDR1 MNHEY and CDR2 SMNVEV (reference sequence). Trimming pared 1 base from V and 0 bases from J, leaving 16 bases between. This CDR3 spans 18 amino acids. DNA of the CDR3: TGTGCCAGCAGTTTATGGCGACCCGCCCTTAGCTCCTACAATGAGCAGTTCTTC. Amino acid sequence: CASSLWRPALSSYNEQFF.

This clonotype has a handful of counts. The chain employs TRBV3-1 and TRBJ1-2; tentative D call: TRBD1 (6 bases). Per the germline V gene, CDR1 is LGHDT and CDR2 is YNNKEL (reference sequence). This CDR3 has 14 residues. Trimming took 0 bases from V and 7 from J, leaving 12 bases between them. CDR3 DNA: TGTGCCAGCAGCCAAGATGCAGGGGCGGGTGGCTACACCTTC. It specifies CASSQDAGAGGYTF.

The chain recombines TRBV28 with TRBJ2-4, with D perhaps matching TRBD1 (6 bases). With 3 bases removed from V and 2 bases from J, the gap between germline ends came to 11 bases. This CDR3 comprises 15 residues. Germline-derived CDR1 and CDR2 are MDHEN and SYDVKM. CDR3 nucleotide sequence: TGTGCCAGCAGTTTTGTCACAGGGTCCAAAAACATTCAGTACTTC. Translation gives CASSFVTGSKNIQYF.

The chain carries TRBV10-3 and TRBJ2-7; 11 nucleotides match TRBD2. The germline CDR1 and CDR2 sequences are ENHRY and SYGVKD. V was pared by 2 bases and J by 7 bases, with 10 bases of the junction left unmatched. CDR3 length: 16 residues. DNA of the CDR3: TGTGCCATCAGTGAGAATAGCGGGAGGGCCCTAGGGGAGCAGTACTTC. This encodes CAISENSGRALGEQYF.

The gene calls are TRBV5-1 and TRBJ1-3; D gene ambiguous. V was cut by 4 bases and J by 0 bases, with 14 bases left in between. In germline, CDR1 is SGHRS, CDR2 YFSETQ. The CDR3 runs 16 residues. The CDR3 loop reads CASSQVGVLSGNTIYF. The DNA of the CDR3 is TGCGCCAGCAGCCAGGTGGGAGTCCTCTCTGGAAACACCATATATTTT.

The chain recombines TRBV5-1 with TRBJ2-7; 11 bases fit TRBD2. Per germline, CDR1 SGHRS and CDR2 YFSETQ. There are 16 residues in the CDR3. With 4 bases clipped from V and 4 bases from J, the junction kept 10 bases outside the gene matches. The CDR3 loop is CASSPYGTSGRYEQYF. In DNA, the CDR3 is TGCGCCAGCAGCCCCTATGGGACTAGCGGAAGGTACGAGCAGTACTTC.

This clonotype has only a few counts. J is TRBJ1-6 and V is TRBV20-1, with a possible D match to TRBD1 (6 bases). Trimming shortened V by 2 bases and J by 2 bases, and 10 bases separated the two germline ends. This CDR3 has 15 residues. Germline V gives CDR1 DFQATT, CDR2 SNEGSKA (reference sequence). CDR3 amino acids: CSARQGSAYNSPLHF. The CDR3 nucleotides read TGCAGTGCTAGACAGGGGAGCGCCTATAATTCACCCCTCCACTTT.

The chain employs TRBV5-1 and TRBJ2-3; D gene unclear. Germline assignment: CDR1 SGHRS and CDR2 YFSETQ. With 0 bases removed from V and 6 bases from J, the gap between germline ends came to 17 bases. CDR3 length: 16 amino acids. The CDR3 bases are TGCGCCAGCAGCTTGGAGGGTGCAGTCCCCCCCGATACGCAGTATTTT. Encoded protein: CASSLEGAVPPDTQYF.

The DNA for the CDR3 is TGCGCCAGCAGCCTCGGACTAGCGGAGACAATTCCGTACGAGCAGTACTTC. This gives the protein CASSLGLAETIPYEQYF. The chain combines TRBV4-1 with TRBJ2-7, with TRBD2 matching 10 bases. After removal of 4 bases from V and 4 bases from J, the junction contained 13 bases not matched to a gene. The germline V gene has CDR1 MGHRA and CDR2 YSYEKL. The CDR3 is 17 amino acids.

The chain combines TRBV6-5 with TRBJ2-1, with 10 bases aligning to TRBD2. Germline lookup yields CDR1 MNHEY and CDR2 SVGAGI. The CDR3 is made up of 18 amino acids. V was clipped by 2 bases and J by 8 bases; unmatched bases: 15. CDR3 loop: CASSYAIGGLASTYEQFF. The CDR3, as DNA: TGTGCCAGCAGTTACGCCATTGGGGGACTAGCGAGTACCTATGAGCAGTTCTTC.

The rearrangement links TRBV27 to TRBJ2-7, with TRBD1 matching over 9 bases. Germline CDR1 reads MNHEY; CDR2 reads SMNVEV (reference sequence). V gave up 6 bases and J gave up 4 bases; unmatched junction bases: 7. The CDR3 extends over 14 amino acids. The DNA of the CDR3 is TGTGCCAGCAGCCGAACGGACAGGGGATACGAGCAGTACTTC. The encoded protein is CASSRTDRGYEQYF.

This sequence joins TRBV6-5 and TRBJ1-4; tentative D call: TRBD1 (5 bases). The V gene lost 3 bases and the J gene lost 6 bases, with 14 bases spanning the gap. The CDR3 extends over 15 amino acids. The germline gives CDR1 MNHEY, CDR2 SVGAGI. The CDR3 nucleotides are TGTGCCAGCAGTTATGGGGGGGGGTTTGATGAAAAACTGTTTTTT. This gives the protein CASSYGGGFDEKLFF.